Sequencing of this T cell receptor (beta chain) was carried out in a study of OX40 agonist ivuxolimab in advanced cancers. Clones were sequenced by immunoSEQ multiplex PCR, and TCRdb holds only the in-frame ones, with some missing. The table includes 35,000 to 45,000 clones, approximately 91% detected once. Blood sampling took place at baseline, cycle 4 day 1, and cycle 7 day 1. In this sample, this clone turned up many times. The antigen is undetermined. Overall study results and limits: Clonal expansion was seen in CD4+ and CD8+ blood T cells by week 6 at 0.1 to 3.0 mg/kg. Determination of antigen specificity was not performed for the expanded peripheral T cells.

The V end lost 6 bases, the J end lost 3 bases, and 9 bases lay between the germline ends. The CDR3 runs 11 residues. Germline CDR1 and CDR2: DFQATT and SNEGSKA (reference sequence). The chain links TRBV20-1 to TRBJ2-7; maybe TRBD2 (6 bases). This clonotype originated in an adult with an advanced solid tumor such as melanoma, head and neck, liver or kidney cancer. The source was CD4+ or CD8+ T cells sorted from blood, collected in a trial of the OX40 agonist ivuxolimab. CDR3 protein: CSAGDFYEQYF. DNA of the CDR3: TGCAGTGCGGGGGACTTCTACGAGCAGTACTTC.